The rows below give T cell receptor beta chains drawn from one sample of a study of T cell changes during pregnancy in multiple sclerosis. Profiled with immunoSEQ multiplex PCR; TCRdb holds only in-frame clones, not every one. The sample contains under 50,000 clones, 93% of which appear only once. This specimen was CD8+ T cells from peripheral blood mononuclear cells, taken after pregnancy. The receptors derive from a female donor with multiple sclerosis, enrolled in a pregnancy study. The CDR3 runs from the conserved cysteine through the conserved F or W. The D gene is left open where the match is weak. Not every row has a clone size; where given, it reads once, few, many or a size class.

clone_size	v_call	d_call	j_call	cdr3_aa	cdr3_nt
-	TRBV11-2	-	TRBJ1-3	CASSPDDSSGNTIYF	TGTGCCAGCAGTCCAGACGACAGCTCTGGAAACACCATATATTTT
few	TRBV4-1	-	TRBJ1-1	CASSPQGLNTEAFF	TGCGCCAGCAGCCCACAGGGACTGAACACTGAAGCTTTCTTT
-	TRBV5-1	-	TRBJ2-2	CASSLLAQDTGELFF	TGCGCCAGCAGCTTGCTAGCCCAAGACACCGGGGAGCTGTTTTTT
-	TRBV4-1	-	TRBJ2-1	CASSQDLGLSYNEQFF	TGCGCCAGCAGCCAAGACCTCGGTCTCTCCTACAATGAGCAGTTCTTC
once	TRBV19	TRBD1	TRBJ1-1	CASLTGGSEAFF	TGTGCCAGCTTGACAGGGGGCTCTGAAGCTTTCTTT
-	TRBV28	TRBD1	TRBJ1-5	CASSPRTGSNQPQHF	TGTGCCAGCAGCCCCAGGACAGGAAGCAATCAGCCCCAGCATTTT
once	TRBV28	-	TRBJ2-3	CASSLRLTGTQYF	TGTGCCAGCAGTTTAAGGTTGACGGGTACGCAGTATTTT
-	TRBV7-9	-	TRBJ2-7	CASSSPRGSDYEQYF	TGTGCCAGCAGCTCCCCCCGGGGGTCAGACTACGAGCAGTACTTC
-	TRBV7-3	TRBD1	TRBJ2-6	CASSWDSSGANVLTF	TGTGCCAGCAGCTGGGACAGCTCTGGGGCCAACGTCCTGACTTTC
-	TRBV7-6	-	TRBJ1-6	CASSPPGVSTLHF	TGTGCCAGCAGCCCCCCAGGGGTTTCAACCCTCCACTTT
-	TRBV10-3	TRBD1	TRBJ2-7	CAISDSGTGYYEQYF	TGTGCCATCAGTGATTCTGGGACAGGGTACTACGAGCAGTACTTC
-	TRBV6-5	TRBD1	TRBJ1-2	CASRYGQGLYGYTF	TGTGCCAGCAGATACGGACAGGGGCTATATGGCTACACCTTC
-	TRBV5-5	-	TRBJ1-5	CASSSQGRQPQHF	TGTGCCAGCAGCTCACAGGGACGGCAGCCCCAGCATTTT
-	TRBV9	-	TRBJ1-1	CASSVANREAMAWPEAFF	TGTGCCAGCAGCGTGGCCAACAGGGAAGCGATGGCTTGGCCTGAAGCTTTCTTT
-	TRBV6-6	-	TRBJ2-7	CASSYHSTYEQYF	TGTGCCAGCAGTTACCACAGCACCTACGAGCAGTACTTC
-	TRBV19	TRBD1	TRBJ1-1	CASSRTGRVTEAFF	TGTGCCAGTAGCCGGACAGGGCGAGTCACTGAAGCTTTCTTT